These 27 T cell receptor beta chains share one sample of origin, sequenced in a study of PD-L1 blockade in urothelial cancer. Method: immunoSEQ multiplex PCR; TCRdb's copy keeps in-frame clones and lacks some. The sample shows about 83,000 clones, about nine tenths of them seen only once. Specimen: PBMCs, collected around atezolizumab (anti-PD-L1) treatment. The receptor source for this set is an older woman with urothelial cancer.

A remark on this clone: This sample also contains other DNA sequences that code for the same CDR3. The chain couples TRBV30 to TRBJ2-5, with 7 bases lining up with TRBD2. Germline lookup yields CDR1 GTSNPN and CDR2 SVGIG (reference sequence). V lost 2 bases, J lost 3 bases, and 3 bases stayed unmatched. The CDR3 extends over 13 amino acids. The CDR3 reads CAWSPAGEETQYF. The CDR3 coding sequence is TGTGCCTGGAGTCCTGCGGGGGAAGAGACCCAGTACTTC.

V is TRBV5-4 and J is TRBJ2-5; 8 bases line up with TRBD1. There are 15 residues in the CDR3. V dropped 4 bases and J dropped 5; count of bases not matched to a gene: 10. In germline, CDR1 is SGHNT, CDR2 YYREEE (reference sequence). CDR3 sequence: CASSPGQVAGETQYF. DNA for the CDR3: TGTGCCAGCAGCCCGGGACAGGTGGCGGGGGAGACCCAGTACTTC.

The V and J genes are TRBV2 and TRBJ1-1; tentatively, D is TRBD1 (6 bases). The V gene's germline CDR1 is SNHLY and CDR2 FYNNEI. Deletions cut 9 bases from V and 1 base from J, with 9 bases between. The CDR3 has 12 residues. The CDR3 loop reads CASLQGNTEAFF. In DNA, the CDR3 is TGTGCCAGTCTACAGGGGAACACTGAAGCTTTCTTT.

The chain carries TRBV5-4 and TRBJ2-3; a possible D gene is TRBD2 (7 bases). V lost 1 base and J lost 9, with 21 bases in between. The CDR3 is 16 amino acids. Germline CDR1 SGHNT, CDR2 YYREEE (reference sequence). The CDR3: CASSLRSGGEEVTQYF. In DNA, the CDR3 is TGTGCCAGCAGCTTGAGGTCGGGGGGCGAAGAGGTAACGCAGTATTTT.

A few counts support this clone. This CDR3 is CAWSGSGAIQGSYGYTF. Written as DNA, the CDR3 is TGTGCCTGGAGTGGATCGGGTGCGATTCAGGGCAGCTATGGCTACACCTTC. This rearrangement joins TRBV30 to TRBJ1-2; D possibly corresponds to TRBD1 (5 bases). CDR1 is GTSNPN and CDR2 is SVGIG in the germline V gene (reference sequence). V was shortened by 1 base and J by 4 bases, with 22 bases between the two germline ends. The length of the CDR3 is 17 residues.

This chain joins TRBV4-2 and TRBJ2-5, with 8 bases aligning to TRBD2. With V trimmed by 1 base and J by 5 bases, 9 bases remained unmatched. The CDR3 sequence is 16 residues long. Germline V CDR1 and CDR2: LGHNA, YNFKEQ. CDR3: CASSQGGLAGRETQYF. The CDR3, as DNA: TGTGCCAGCAGCCAAGGGGGGCTAGCGGGCAGGGAGACCCAGTACTTC.

This clone was seen a handful of times. V usage is TRBV5-1 and J usage is TRBJ1-1; D might be TRBD1 (5 bases). This CDR3 contains 15 residues. V shed 0 bases and J shed 3 bases, with 12 bases lying between them. Germline CDR1 reads SGHRS; CDR2 reads YFSETQ. The CDR3 bases are TGCGCCAGCAGCTTGGGGCGGGGGGGATACACTGAAGCTTTCTTT. This sequence encodes CASSLGRGGYTEAFF.

The CDR3, as DNA: TGTGCCAGTAGTATTGGGACATATCTCACAGATACGCAGTATTTT. Its translation is CASSIGTYLTDTQYF. The chain links TRBV19 to TRBJ2-3; D perhaps matches TRBD1 (6 bases). Trimming stripped 3 bases from V and 2 bases from J, with 12 bases between. The CDR3 runs to 15 residues. From germline, CDR1 is LNHDA and CDR2 SQIVND (reference sequence).

This clone was found once. The chain has TRBV28 and TRBJ2-7, with TRBD1 identical over 9 bases. There are 15 residues in the CDR3. The junction had 6 bases not matched to a gene; V was cut back by 3 bases and J by 3 bases. Per the germline V gene, CDR1 is MDHEN and CDR2 is SYDVKM. The CDR3 spells CASSFPGQGSYEQYF. DNA of the CDR3: TGTGCCAGCAGTTTTCCGGGACAGGGAAGCTACGAGCAGTACTTC.

CDR3 loop: CASSPGQRASNYEQYF. The CDR3, as DNA: TGTGCCAGCAGTCCTGGGCAGAGGGCCAGTAACTACGAGCAGTACTTC. This chain connects TRBV28 to TRBJ2-7, with a tentative D call TRBD2 (5 bases). This CDR3 comprises 16 residues. Germline V CDR1 and CDR2: MDHEN, SYDVKM. Deletions cut 5 bases from V and 3 bases from J, with 20 bases between.

This clone was seen a few times. The chain employs TRBV4-1 and TRBJ1-5; 8 bases fit TRBD1. The junction had 5 bases not matched to a gene; V was cut back by 4 bases and J by 3 bases. CDR1 is MGHRA and CDR2 is YSYEKL in the germline V gene. This CDR3 has 15 amino acids. The CDR3 loop reads CASSPGQGVNQPQHF. The DNA of the CDR3 is TGCGCCAGCAGCCCTGGACAGGGTGTCAATCAGCCCCAGCATTTT.

V gene TRBV6-6 combines with J gene TRBJ1-5; tentatively, D is TRBD1 (5 bases). This CDR3 contains 15 residues. CDR1 MNHNY and CDR2 SVGAGI come from the germline V gene (reference sequence). Trimming removed 5 bases at V and 5 bases at J, with 16 bases between. CDR3 amino acids: CASSTGGGVDQPQHF. The CDR3 DNA reads as TGTGCCAGCAGTACCGGGGGAGGGGTGGATCAGCCCCAGCATTTT.

The CDR3 sequence: CASSLRRGGLAGVAGELFF. The CDR3, as DNA: TGTGCCAGCAGCCTACGTCGAGGGGGACTAGCGGGAGTAGCCGGGGAGCTGTTTTTT. The chain joins TRBV5-4 to TRBJ2-2, with TRBD2 matching 14 bases. The CDR3 length is 19 residues. CDR1 and CDR2 from the germline V gene are SGHNT and YYREEE (reference sequence). V lost 4 bases, J lost 6 bases, and 14 bases stayed unmatched.

This rearrangement joins TRBV29-1 to TRBJ1-2, with 7 bases matching TRBD1. Germline V gene sequence: CDR1 SQVTM, CDR2 ANQGSEA. The CDR3 covers 13 residues. The trim removed 4 bases at V and 10 bases at J, leaving 12 bases unmatched. The CDR3 sequence is CSVGTGDLSIYTF. CDR3 nucleotides: TGCAGCGTTGGGACAGGTGATTTGAGTATCTACACCTTC.

The J gene is TRBJ2-1, the V gene TRBV11-3; 7 positions match TRBD1. This CDR3 is built from 14 residues. Germline trimming cut 0 bases from V and 4 bases from J; bases unmatched to any gene: 0. The V gene's germline CDR1 is SGHNT and CDR2 YENEEA. CDR3 bases: TGTGCCAGCAGCTTAGAACAGGGGTACAATGAGCAGTTCTTC. Protein: CASSLEQGYNEQFF. The full variable domain, in which reference TRBV11-3 and TRBJ2-1 provide the parts outside the CDR3, is EAGVVQSPRYKIIEKKQPVAFWCNPISGHNTLYWYLQNLGQGPELLIRYENEEAVDDSQLPKDRFSAERLKGVDSTLKIQPAELGDSAVYLCASSLEQGYNEQFFGPGTRLTVL.

V gene TRBV7-9 combines with J gene TRBJ2-3, with 10 bases identical to TRBD1. The germline CDR1 and CDR2 sequences are SEHNR and FQNEAQ (reference sequence). After removal of 7 bases from V and 5 bases from J, the junction contained 9 bases not matched to a gene. CDR3 length: 15 residues. CDR3 in amino acids: CASTRQGAARDTQYF. DNA of the CDR3: TGTGCCAGCACCAGACAGGGGGCAGCGAGAGATACGCAGTATTTT.

CDR3 in DNA: TGCGCCAGCAGCATTAGCGGGGGCACCACAGATACGCAGTATTTT. Its translation: CASSISGGTTDTQYF. The rearrangement links TRBV5-1 to TRBJ2-3, with 9 bases identical to TRBD2. The CDR3 is made up of 15 amino acids. The junction had 5 bases not matched to a gene; V was cut back by 4 bases and J by 2 bases. The germline V gene has CDR1 SGHRS and CDR2 YFSETQ.

This sequence joins TRBV6-6 and TRBJ1-6; maybe TRBD1 (6 bases). The V gene's germline CDR1 is MNHNY and CDR2 SVGAGI (reference sequence). The CDR3 totals 14 residues. V was cut by 6 bases and J by 5 bases, with 11 bases left in between. CDR3 bases: TGTGCCAGCAGCTGGACAGCTGATAATTCACCCCTCCACTTT. Translated: CASSWTADNSPLHF.

The chain links TRBV7-9 to TRBJ1-4; a weak D match, TRBD1 (5 bases). The germline CDR1 and CDR2 sequences are SEHNR and FQNEAQ (reference sequence). CDR3 size: 11 residues. The V and J ends lost 6 bases and 8 bases respectively, with 7 bases between them. The CDR3 DNA follows: TGTGCCAGCAGTTGGGGCGAAAAACTGTTTTTT. It specifies CASSWGEKLFF.

This clone showed up just once. The rearrangement links TRBV7-9 to TRBJ1-4; TRBD1 matches at 7 bases. CDR3 length: 14 amino acids. Germline values: CDR1 SEHNR, CDR2 FQNEAQ (reference sequence). The trim removed 2 bases at V and 6 bases at J, leaving 3 bases unmatched. The CDR3, as DNA: TGTGCCAGCAGCTTACGGCAGGGGGATGAAAAACTGTTTTTT. This codes for CASSLRQGDEKLFF.

The chain joins TRBV28 to TRBJ2-2, with TRBD2 matching 7 bases. Germline CDR1 and CDR2: MDHEN and SYDVKM. The length of the CDR3 is 19 residues. With V trimmed by 3 bases and J by 1 base, 14 bases remained unmatched. CDR3 region: CASSFGAGVTGQNTGELFF. CDR3 bases: TGTGCCAGCAGTTTTGGCGCGGGGGTGACCGGGCAGAACACCGGGGAGCTGTTTTTT.

Comments on this clone: The same CDR3 arises from other DNA sequences in this sample as well. The chain combines TRBV5-6 with TRBJ1-5; the D is unclear. The germline CDR1 and CDR2 sequences are SGHDT and YYEEEE. The CDR3 extends over 14 amino acids. Trimming stripped 0 bases from V and 3 bases from J, with 7 bases between. The CDR3 reads CASSLGRYNQPQHF. The CDR3 nucleotides read TGTGCCAGCAGCTTGGGCAGATACAATCAGCCCCAGCATTTT.

The V call is TRBV15, the J call TRBJ1-6; D unclear. The CDR3 length is 17 residues. Trimming took 0 bases from V and 3 from J, leaving 12 bases between them. Germline CDR1 and CDR2: LNHNV and YYDKDF (reference sequence). The CDR3 bases are TGTGCCACCAGCAGAGAGAGCGGATCCCTCTATAATTCACCCCTCCACTTT. Protein sequence: CATSRESGSLYNSPLHF.

The chain uses TRBV7-8 and TRBJ1-2; 7 bases align to TRBD1. Trimming cost V 3 bases and J 7 bases; bases outside gene matches: 5. The CDR3 length is 13 residues. The V gene's germline CDR1 is SGHVS and CDR2 FQNEAQ. CDR3 residues: CASSLGTATGYTF. The CDR3 region has the DNA TGTGCCAGCAGCTTGGGGACAGCAACTGGCTACACCTTC.

J is TRBJ1-5 and V is TRBV9; the match to TRBD1 covers 8 bases. Germline assignment: CDR1 SGDLS and CDR2 YYNGEE. The CDR3 is made up of 14 amino acids. Trimming took 10 bases from V and 4 from J; bases not matched to a gene: 10. The CDR3 loop is CASNTGQVNQPQHF. In nucleotides, the CDR3 is TGTGCCTCAAACACGGGACAGGTAAATCAGCCCCAGCATTTT.

V usage is TRBV29-1 and J usage is TRBJ2-1; TRBD1 aligns across 10 bases. The junction had 10 bases not matched to a gene; V was cut back by 7 bases and J by 4 bases. Germline V gives CDR1 SQVTM, CDR2 ANQGSEA. CDR3 length: 15 residues. This chain's CDR3 is CSGSGTGVRYNEQFF. CDR3 nucleotide sequence: TGCAGCGGATCCGGGACAGGGGTGAGGTACAATGAGCAGTTCTTC.

This clone showed up many times. This chain links TRBV30 with TRBJ1-5; tentatively, D is TRBD1 (6 bases). The V gene's germline CDR1 is GTSNPN and CDR2 SVGIG (reference sequence). The CDR3 is made up of 15 amino acids. V lost 2 bases and J lost 3, with 14 bases in between. CDR3 nucleotides: TGTGCCTGGAGTCGAGCAGGGGCCCTCAATCAGCCCCAGCATTTT. It yields the protein CAWSRAGALNQPQHF.